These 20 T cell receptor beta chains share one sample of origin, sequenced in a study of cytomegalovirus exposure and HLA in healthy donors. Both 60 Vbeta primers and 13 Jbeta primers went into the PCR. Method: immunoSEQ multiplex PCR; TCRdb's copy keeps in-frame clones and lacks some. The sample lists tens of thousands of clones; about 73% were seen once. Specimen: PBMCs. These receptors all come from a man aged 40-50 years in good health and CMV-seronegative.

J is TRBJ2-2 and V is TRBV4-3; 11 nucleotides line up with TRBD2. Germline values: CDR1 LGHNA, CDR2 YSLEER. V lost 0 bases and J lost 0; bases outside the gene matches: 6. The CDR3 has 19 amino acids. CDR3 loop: CASSQEVAGGWANTGELFF. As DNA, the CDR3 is TGCGCCAGCAGCCAAGAAGTAGCGGGAGGGTGGGCGAACACCGGGGAGCTGTTTTTT.

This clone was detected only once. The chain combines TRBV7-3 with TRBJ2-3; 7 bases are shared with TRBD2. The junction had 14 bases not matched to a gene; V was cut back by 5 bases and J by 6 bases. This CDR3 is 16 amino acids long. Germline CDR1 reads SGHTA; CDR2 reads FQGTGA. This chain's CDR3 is CASSRAGTTLRDTQYF. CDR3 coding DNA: TGTGCCAGCAGCCGGGCCGGGACTACTCTGAGGGATACGCAGTATTTT.

As DNA, the CDR3 is TGTGCCAGCAGAGATCCCGGGACTAGCGGAAATTACGAGCAGTACTTC. Protein product: CASRDPGTSGNYEQYF. The V gene is TRBV28, the J gene TRBJ2-7, with 11 nucleotides matching TRBD2. V was pared by 6 bases and J by 4 bases, with 11 bases of the junction left unmatched. Germline CDR1 reads MDHEN; CDR2 reads SYDVKM. There are 16 residues in the CDR3. The variable domain in full, with the rest retrieved from reference TRBV28 and TRBJ2-7, is DVKVTQSSRYLVKRTGEKVFLECVQDMDHENMFWYRQDPGLGLRLIYFSYDVKMKEKGDIPEGYSVSREKKERFSLILESASTNQTSMYLCASRDPGTSGNYEQYFGPGTRLTVT.

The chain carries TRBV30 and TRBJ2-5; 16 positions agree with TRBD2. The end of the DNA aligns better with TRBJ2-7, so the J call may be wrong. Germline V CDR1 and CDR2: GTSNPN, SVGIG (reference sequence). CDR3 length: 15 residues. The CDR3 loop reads CAWSMGLAGGYEQYF. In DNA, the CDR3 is TGTGCCTGGAGCATGGGACTAGCGGGAGGGTACGAGCAGTACTTC.

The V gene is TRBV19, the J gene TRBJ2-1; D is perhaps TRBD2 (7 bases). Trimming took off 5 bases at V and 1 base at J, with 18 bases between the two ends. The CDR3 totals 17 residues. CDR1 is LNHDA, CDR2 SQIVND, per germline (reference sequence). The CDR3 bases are TGTGCCAGTAGTGGGGGAGGGGGGGGAGTTTCCTACAATGAGCAGTTCTTC. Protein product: CASSGGGGGVSYNEQFF.

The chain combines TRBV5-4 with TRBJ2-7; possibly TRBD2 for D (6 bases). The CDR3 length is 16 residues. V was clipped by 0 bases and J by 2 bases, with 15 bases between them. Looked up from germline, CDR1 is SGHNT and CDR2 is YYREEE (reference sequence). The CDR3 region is CASSLASTSPTYEQYF. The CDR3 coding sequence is TGTGCCAGCAGCTTGGCCTCAACTAGCCCCACCTACGAGCAGTACTTC.

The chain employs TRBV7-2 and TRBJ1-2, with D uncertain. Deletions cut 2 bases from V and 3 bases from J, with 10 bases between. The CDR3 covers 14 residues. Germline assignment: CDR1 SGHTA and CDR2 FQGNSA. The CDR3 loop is CASSLYNGDYGYTF. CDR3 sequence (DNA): TGTGCCAGCAGCTTATATAATGGAGACTATGGCTACACCTTC.

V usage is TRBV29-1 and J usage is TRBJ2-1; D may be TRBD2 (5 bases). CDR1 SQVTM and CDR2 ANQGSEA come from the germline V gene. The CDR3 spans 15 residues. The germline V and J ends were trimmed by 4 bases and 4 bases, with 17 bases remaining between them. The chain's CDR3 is CSVVVIGREYNEQFF. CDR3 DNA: TGCAGCGTTGTGGTGATAGGACGGGAATACAATGAGCAGTTCTTC.

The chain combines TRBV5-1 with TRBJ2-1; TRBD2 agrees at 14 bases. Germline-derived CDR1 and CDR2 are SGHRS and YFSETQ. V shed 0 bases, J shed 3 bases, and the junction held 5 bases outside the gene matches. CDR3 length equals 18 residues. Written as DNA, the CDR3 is TGCGCCAGCAGCTTGGTCTTGACTAGCGGGAGGGTCTACAATGAGCAGTTCTTC. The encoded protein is CASSLVLTSGRVYNEQFF.

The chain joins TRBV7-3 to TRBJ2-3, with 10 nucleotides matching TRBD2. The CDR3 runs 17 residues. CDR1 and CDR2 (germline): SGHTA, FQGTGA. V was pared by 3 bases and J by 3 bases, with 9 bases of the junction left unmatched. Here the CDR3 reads CASSFRLSGRATDTQYF. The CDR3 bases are TGTGCCAGCAGCTTTCGTCTAAGCGGGAGGGCGACAGATACGCAGTATTTT.

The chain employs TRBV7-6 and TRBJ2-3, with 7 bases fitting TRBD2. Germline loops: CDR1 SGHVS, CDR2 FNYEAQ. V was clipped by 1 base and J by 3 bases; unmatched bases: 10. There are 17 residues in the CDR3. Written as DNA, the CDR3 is TGTGCCAGCAGCTTAGGGTCGGCGGGAGCGGGGACAGATACGCAGTATTTT. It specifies CASSLGSAGAGTDTQYF.

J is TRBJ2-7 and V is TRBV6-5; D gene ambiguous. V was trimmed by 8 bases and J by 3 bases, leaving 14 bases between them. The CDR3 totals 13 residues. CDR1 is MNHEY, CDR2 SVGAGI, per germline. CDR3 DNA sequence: TGTGCCAGCGGAGTTGGTCCTTACTACGAGCAGTACTTC. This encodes CASGVGPYYEQYF.

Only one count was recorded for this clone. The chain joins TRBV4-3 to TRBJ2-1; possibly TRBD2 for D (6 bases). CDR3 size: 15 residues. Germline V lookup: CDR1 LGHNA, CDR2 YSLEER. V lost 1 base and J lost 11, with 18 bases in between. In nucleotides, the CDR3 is TGCGCCAGCAGCCAAGTGATTAGCGGATCAAGTAAGCAGTTCTTC. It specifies CASSQVISGSSKQFF.

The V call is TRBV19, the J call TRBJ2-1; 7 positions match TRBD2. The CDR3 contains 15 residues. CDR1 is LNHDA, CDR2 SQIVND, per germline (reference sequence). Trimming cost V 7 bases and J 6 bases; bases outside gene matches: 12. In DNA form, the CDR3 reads TGTGCCAGTACTCTGGGCGCTAGCGGAGCCAATGAGCAGTTCTTC. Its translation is CASTLGASGANEQFF.

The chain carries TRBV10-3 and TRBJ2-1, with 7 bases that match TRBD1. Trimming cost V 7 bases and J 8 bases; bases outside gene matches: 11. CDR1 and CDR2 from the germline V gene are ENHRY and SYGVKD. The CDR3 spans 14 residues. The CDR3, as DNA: TGTGCCATCAAGGGGGCCTTTCAGACAGATGAGCAGTTCTTC. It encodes CAIKGAFQTDEQFF.

CDR3 nucleotides: TGTGCCAGCAGCCAGAGTAGCGGGATAGGCGAGCAGTACTTC. Protein sequence: CASSQSSGIGEQYF. V and J are TRBV14 and TRBJ2-7, with 8 bases that match TRBD2. CDR1 is SGHDN, CDR2 FVKESK, per germline. Losses at the gene ends were 3 bases for V and 6 bases for J; bases not matched to a gene: 7. The CDR3 is 14 amino acids.

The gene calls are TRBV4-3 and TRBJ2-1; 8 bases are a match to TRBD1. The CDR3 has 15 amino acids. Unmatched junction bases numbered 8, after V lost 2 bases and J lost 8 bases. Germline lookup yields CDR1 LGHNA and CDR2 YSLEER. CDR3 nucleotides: TGCGCCAGCAGCCAAAACCGGGACAGGAGGCATGAGCAGTTCTTC. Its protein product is CASSQNRDRRHEQFF.

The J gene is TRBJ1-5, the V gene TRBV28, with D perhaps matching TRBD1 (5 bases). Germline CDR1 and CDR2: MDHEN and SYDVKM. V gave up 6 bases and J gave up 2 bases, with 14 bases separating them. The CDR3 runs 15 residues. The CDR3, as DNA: TGTGCCAGCAGCCCGGGGGGGGGTGGCAATCAGCCCCAGCATTTT. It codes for CASSPGGGGNQPQHF.

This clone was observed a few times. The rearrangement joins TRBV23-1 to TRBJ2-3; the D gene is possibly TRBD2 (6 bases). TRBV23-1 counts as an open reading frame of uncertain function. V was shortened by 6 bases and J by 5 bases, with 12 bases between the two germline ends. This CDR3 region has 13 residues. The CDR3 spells CASRGDFLDTQYF. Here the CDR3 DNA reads TGCGCCAGCAGGGGGGACTTCCTAGATACGCAGTATTTT.

Here the CDR3 reads CSVDVGRPTNTGELFF. The DNA of the CDR3 is TGCAGCGTTGATGTCGGCAGGCCCACGAACACCGGGGAGCTGTTTTTT. The rearrangement uses TRBV29-1 and TRBJ2-2; D remains ambiguous. The CDR3 contains 16 residues. Germline values: CDR1 SQVTM, CDR2 ANQGSEA. V was shortened by 3 bases and J by 0 bases, with 14 bases between the two germline ends.